A single sample gave rise to the 3 T cell receptor beta chains below, sequenced in a study of blood T cell repertoires in COVID-19. The repertoire was sequenced with immunoSEQ multiplex PCR; TCRdb's copy has only in-frame clones and lacks some. Of some 160,000 clones in the sample, approximately 90% were seen once. Sequencing used peripheral blood. Every receptor here comes from a man aged 18 to 30 with COVID-19, enrolled during active disease.

This clone was observed a handful of times. The chain carries TRBV28 and TRBJ2-1; 12 bases map to TRBD2. Germline assignment: CDR1 MDHEN and CDR2 SYDVKM. With 6 bases clipped from V and 4 bases from J, the junction kept 13 bases outside the gene matches. This CDR3 contains 18 residues. CDR3 region: CASSPPSGRASVYNEQFF. As DNA, the CDR3 is TGTGCCAGCAGCCCCCCTAGCGGGAGGGCCTCTGTATACAATGAGCAGTTCTTC.

Only one count was recorded for this clone. V gene TRBV24-1 combines with J gene TRBJ2-1, with 9 bases aligning to TRBD2. The CDR3 covers 16 residues. CDR1 and CDR2 from the germline V gene are KGHDR and SFDVKD. With 1 base clipped from V and 8 bases from J, the junction kept 8 bases outside the gene matches. The CDR3 sequence is CATSDFLGTSIDEQFF. In nucleotides, the CDR3 is TGTGCCACCAGTGATTTCCTCGGGACTAGCATAGATGAGCAGTTCTTC.

V usage is TRBV5-1 and J usage is TRBJ2-5; 7 nucleotides line up with TRBD2. Germline CDR1 reads SGHRS; CDR2 reads YFSETQ. V was pared by 2 bases and J by 2 bases, with 3 bases of the junction left unmatched. The CDR3 has 14 residues. The CDR3 bases are TGCGCCAGCAGCTTCGGGGGGACGCAAGAGACCCAGTACTTC. Translated, it gives CASSFGGTQETQYF.